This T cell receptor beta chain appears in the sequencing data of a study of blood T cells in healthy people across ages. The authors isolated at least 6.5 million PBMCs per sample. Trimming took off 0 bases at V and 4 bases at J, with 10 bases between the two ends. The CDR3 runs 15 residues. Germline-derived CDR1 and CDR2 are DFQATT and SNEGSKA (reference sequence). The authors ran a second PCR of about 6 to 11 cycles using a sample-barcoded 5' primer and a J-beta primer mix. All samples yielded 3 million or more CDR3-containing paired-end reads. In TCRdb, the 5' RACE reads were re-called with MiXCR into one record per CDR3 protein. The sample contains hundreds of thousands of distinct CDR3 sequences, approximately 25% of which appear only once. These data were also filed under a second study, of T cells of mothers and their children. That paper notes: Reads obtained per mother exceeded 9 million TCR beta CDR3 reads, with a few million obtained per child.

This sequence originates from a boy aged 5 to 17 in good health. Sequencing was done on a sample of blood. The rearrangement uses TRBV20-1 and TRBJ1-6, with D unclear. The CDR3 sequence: CSARDPGAYNSPLHF. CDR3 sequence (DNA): TGCAGTGCTAGAGATCCGGGCGCTTATAATTCACCCCTCCACTTT.